The rows below give T cell receptor beta chains drawn from one sample of a study of human thymus T cells. Profiling relied on immunoSEQ multiplex PCR, and the TCRdb table lists in-frame clones only, not all of them. This sample carries more than 45,000 clones, 85% to 95% of them seen once, and the ten largest clones take 5.5% to 7%. Specimen: blood. The receptor source for this set is a boy under two years old with a congenital heart defect but otherwise immunologically healthy. The CDR3 runs from the conserved cysteine through the conserved F or W.

TRBV19,TRBJ2-1,CASSIQAYNEQFF
TRBV5-1,TRBJ2-7,CASSSPRGLLAARREQYF
TRBV4-2,TRBJ2-7,CASSQGGQGYEQYF
TRBV4-3,TRBJ2-7,CASSHSYANSKQYF
TRBV6-1,TRBJ2-3,CASSEAGLVDDTQYF
TRBV6-1,TRBJ1-6,CASGDQGGLSPLHF
TRBV9,TRBJ2-3,CASTPGLAGGFTDTQYF
TRBV5-1,TRBJ2-5,CASRSGRYQETQYF
TRBV5-4,TRBJ1-1,CASSTGQGRNTEAFF
TRBV4-3,TRBJ2-7,CASSLSGQGFHEQYF
TRBV11-3,TRBJ2-1,CASSPADYSYNEQFF
TRBV11-3,TRBJ2-7,CASSGRTGPYEQYF
TRBV27,TRBJ2-1,CASSLFAGEHNEQFF
TRBV28,TRBJ1-5,CASSLRWGSGNQPQHF
TRBV5-1,TRBJ2-1,CASSSGLAGAGYNEQFF
TRBV29-1,TRBJ2-2,CSHHPGTGELFF
TRBV28,TRBJ2-5,CASSYRTGRQETQYF
TRBV6-6,TRBJ2-2,CASSGLYTGELFF
TRBV4-1,TRBJ2-1,CASSLGGPHNEQFF
TRBV5-8,TRBJ2-2,CASSLGTRTGELFF
TRBV6-5,TRBJ2-3,CASSPLTEGVTQYF
TRBV20-1,TRBJ1-2,CSAAPGYGYTF
TRBV14,TRBJ2-1,CASSLRAGTGNNEQFF
TRBV5-1,TRBJ1-2,CASSQTGDHGYTF
TRBV11-2,TRBJ2-7,CASSPGQGMYEQYF
TRBV7-9,TRBJ2-3,CASSPGGGYTDTQYF
TRBV5-1,TRBJ1-1,CASSLYWDTEAFF
TRBV6-5,TRBJ2-7,CASSYGLVGEQYF
TRBV5-6,TRBJ1-2,CASSWDSGYGYTF